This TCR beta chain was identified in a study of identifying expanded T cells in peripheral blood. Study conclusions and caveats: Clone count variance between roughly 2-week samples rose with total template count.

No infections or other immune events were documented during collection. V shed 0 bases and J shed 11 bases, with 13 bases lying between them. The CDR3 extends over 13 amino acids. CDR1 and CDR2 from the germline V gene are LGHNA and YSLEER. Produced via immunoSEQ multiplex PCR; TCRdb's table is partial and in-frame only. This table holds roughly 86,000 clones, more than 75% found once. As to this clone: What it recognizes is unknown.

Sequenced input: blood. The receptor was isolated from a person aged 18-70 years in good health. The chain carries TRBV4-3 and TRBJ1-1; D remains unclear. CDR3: CASSQDRRGWAFF. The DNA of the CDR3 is TGCGCCAGCAGCCAAGATCGGCGAGGATGGGCTTTCTTT.